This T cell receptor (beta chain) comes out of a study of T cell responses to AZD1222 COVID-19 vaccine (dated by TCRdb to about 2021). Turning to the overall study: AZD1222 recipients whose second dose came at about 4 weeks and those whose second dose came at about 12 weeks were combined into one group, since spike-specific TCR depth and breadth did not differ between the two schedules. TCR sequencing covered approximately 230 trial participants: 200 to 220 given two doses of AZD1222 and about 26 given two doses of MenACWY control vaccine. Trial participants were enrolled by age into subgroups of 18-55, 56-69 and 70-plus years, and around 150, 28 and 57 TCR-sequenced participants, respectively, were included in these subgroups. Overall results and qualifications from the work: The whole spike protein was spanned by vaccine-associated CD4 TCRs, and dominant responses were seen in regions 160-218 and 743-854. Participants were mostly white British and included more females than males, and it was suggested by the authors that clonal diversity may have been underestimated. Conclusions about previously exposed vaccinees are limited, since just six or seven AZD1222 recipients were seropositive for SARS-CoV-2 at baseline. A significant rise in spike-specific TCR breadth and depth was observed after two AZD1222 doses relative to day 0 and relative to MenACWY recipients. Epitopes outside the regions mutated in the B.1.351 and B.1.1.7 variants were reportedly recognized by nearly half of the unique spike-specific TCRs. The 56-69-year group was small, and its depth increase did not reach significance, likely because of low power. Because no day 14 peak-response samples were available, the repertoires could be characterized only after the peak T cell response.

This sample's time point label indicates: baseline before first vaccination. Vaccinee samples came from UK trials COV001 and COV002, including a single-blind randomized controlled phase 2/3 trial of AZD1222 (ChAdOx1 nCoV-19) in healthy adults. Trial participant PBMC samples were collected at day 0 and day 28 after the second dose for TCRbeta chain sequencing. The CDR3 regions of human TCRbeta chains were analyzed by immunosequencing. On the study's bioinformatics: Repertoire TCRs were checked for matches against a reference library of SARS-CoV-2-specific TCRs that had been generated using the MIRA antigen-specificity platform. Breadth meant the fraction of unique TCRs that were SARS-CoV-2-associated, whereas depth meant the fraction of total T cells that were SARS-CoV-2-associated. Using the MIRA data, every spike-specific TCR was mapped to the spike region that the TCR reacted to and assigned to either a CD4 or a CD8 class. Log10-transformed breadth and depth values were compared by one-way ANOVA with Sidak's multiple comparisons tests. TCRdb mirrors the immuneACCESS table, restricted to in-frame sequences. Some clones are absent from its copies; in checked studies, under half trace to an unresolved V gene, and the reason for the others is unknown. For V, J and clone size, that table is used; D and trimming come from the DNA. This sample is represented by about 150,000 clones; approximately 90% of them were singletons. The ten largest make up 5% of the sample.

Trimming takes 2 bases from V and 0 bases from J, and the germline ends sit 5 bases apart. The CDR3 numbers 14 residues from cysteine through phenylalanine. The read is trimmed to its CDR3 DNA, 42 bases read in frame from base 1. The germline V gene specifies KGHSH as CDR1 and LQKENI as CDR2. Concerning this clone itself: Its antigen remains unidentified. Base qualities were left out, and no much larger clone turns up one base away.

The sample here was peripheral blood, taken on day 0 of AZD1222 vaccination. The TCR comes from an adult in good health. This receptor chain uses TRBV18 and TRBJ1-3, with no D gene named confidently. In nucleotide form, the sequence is TGTGCCAGCTCACCAGAGTACTCTGGAAACACCATATATTTT. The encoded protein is CASSPEYSGNTIYF.